This T cell receptor (beta chain) is from a study of blood T cell repertoires in COVID-19. Profiled with immunoSEQ multiplex PCR; TCRdb holds only in-frame clones, not every one. In the table there are roughly 250,000 clones, roughly 88% of which are singletons. Germline CDR1 and CDR2: ENHRY and SYGVKD. Between the trimmed V and J ends, which lost 0 bases and 6 bases, there was a span of 6 bases. The CDR3 is 13 amino acids. This chain links TRBV10-3 with TRBJ2-1; D is uncertain. Specimen: peripheral blood. The clonotype was recovered from a woman in her 40s who had recovered from COVID-19. The CDR3 protein is CAISESPSNEQFF. The CDR3 DNA sequence: TGTGCCATCAGTGAGTCCCCATCCAATGAGCAGTTCTTC.